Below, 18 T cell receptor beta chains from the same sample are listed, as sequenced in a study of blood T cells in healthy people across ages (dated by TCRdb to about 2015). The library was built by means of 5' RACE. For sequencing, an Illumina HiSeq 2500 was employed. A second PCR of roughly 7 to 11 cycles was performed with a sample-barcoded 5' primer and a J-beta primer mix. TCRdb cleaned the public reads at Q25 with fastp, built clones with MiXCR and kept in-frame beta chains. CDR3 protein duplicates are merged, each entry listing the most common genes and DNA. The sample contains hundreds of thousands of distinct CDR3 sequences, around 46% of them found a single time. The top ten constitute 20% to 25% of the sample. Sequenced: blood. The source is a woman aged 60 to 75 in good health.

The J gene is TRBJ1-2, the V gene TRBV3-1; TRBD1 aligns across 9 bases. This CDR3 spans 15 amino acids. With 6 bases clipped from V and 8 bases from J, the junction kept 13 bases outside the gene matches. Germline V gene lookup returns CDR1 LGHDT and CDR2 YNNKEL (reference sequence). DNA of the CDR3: TGTGCCAGCAGTCGATCCACAGGGGGCGCCCGGGGCTACACCTTC. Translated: CASSRSTGGARGYTF.

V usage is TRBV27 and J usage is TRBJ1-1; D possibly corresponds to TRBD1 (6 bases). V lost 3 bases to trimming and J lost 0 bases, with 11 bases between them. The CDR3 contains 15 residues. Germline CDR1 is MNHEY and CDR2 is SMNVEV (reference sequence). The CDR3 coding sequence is TGTGCCAGCAGTTTCTTCGGACAGATGAACACTGAAGCTTTCTTT. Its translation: CASSFFGQMNTEAFF.

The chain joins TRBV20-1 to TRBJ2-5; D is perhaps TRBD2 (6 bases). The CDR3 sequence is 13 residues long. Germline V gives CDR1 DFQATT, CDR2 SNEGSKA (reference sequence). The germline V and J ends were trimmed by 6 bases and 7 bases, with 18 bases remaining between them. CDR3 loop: CSAYLGGVGTQYF. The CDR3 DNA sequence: TGCAGTGCATATCTAGGCGGGGTAGGGACCCAGTACTTC.

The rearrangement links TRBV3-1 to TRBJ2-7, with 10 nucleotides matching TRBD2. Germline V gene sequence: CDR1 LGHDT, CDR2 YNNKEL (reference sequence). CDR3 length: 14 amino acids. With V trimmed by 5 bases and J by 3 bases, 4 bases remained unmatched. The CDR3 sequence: CASSFASGGYEQYF. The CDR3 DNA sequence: TGTGCCAGCAGCTTTGCTAGCGGGGGCTACGAGCAGTACTTC.

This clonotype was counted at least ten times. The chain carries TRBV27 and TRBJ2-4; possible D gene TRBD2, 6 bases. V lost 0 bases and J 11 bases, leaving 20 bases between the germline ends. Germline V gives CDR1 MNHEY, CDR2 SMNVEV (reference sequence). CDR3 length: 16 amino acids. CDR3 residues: CASSLSPGTPGSFQYF. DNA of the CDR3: TGTGCCAGCAGTTTATCACCCGGGACTCCCGGTAGTTTTCAGTACTTC.

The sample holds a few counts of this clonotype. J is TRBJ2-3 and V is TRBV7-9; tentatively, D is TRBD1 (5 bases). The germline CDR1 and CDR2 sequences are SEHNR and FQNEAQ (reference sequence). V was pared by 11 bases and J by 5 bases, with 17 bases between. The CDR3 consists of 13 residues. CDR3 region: CAGSSGSGDTQYF. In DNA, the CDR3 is TGTGCCGGGTCATCAGGGTCGGGAGATACGCAGTATTTT. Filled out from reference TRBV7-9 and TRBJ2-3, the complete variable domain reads DTGVSQNPRHKITKRGQNVTFRCDPISEHNRLYWYRQTLGQGPEFLTYFQNEAQLEKSRLLSDRFSAERPKGSFSTLEIQRTEQGDSAMYLCAGSSGSGDTQYFGPGTRLTVL.

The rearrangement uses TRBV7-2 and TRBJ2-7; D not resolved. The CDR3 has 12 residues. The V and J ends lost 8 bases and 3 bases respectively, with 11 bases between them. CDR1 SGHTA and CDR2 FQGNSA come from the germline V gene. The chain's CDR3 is CASRLSRYEQYF. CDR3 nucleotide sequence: TGTGCCAGCCGTCTGTCCCGCTACGAGCAGTACTTC.

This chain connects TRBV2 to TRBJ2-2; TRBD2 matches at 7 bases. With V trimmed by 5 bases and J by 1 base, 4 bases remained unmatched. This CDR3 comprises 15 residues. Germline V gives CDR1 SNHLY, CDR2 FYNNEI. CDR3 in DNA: TGTGCCAGCAGTAGGGGACTACTGAACACCGGGGAGCTGTTTTTT. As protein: CASSRGLLNTGELFF. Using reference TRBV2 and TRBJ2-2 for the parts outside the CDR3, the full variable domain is EPEVTQTPSHQVTQMGQEVILRCVPISNHLYFYWYRQILGQKVEFLVSFYNNEISEKSEIFDDQFSVERPDGSNFTLKIRSTKLEDSAMYFCASSRGLLNTGELFFGEGSRLTVL.

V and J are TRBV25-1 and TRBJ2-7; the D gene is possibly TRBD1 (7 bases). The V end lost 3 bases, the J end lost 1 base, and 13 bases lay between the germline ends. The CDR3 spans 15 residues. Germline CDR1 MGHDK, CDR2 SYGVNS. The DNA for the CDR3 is TGTGCCAGCAGTGACAATCAGGGGGGATCCTACGAGCAGTACTTC. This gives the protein CASSDNQGGSYEQYF.

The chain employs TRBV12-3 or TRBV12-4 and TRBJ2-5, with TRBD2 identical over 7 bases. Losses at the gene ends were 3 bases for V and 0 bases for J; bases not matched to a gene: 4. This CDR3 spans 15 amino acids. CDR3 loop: CASSFGLADQETQYF. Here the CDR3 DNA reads TGTGCCAGCAGTTTCGGTCTAGCGGACCAAGAGACCCAGTACTTC.

CDR3 nucleotide sequence: TGTGCCAGCAGCCAAGATGGGGGCGCCTACGAGCAGTACTTC. The encoded protein is CASSQDGGAYEQYF. The chain is built from TRBV3-1 and TRBJ2-7, with D possibly being TRBD1 (6 bases). The CDR3 runs to 14 residues. Germline V gene lookup returns CDR1 LGHDT and CDR2 YNNKEL (reference sequence). V lost 0 bases, J lost 2 bases, and 8 bases lay in between.

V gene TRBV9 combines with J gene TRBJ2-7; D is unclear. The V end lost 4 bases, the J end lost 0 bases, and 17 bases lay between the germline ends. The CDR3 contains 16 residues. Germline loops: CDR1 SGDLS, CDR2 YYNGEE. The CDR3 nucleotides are TGTGCCAGCAGCCCTCGGACCCCACGGAGCTCCTACGAGCAGTACTTC. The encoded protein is CASSPRTPRSSYEQYF.

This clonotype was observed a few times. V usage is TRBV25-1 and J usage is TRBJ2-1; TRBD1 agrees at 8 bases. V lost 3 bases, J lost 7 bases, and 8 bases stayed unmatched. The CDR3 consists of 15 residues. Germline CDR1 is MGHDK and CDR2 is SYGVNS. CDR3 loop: CASSEAGGVVNEQFF. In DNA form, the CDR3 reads TGTGCCAGCAGTGAGGCAGGGGGCGTCGTAAATGAGCAGTTCTTC. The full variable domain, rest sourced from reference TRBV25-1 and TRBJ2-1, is EADIYQTPRYLVIGTGKKITLECSQTMGHDKMYWYQQDPGMELHLIHYSYGVNSTEKGDLSSESTVSRIRTEHFPLTLESARPSHTSQYLCASSEAGGVVNEQFFGPGTRLTVL.

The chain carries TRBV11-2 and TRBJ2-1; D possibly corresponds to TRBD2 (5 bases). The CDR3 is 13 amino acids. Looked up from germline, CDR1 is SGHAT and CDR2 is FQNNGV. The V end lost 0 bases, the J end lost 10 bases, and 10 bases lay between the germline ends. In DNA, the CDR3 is TGTGCCAGCAGCTTAGAGACGGGAATCGAGCAGTTCTTC. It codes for CASSLETGIEQFF.

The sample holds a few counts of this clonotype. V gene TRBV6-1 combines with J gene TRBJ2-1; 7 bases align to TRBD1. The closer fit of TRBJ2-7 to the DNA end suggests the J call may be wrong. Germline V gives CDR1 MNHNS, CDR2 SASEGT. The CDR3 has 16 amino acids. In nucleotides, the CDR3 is TGTGCCAGCAGTGACCGTGGGGCAGGGGGAAACAATGAGCAGTACTTC. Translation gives CASSDRGAGGNNEQYF.

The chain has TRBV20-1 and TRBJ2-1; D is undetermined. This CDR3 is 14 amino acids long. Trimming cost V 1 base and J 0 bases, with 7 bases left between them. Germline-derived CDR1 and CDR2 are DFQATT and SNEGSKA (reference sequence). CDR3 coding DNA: TGCAGTGCTAGAGTCTCGAGCTCCTACAATGAGCAGTTCTTC. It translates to CSARVSSSYNEQFF.

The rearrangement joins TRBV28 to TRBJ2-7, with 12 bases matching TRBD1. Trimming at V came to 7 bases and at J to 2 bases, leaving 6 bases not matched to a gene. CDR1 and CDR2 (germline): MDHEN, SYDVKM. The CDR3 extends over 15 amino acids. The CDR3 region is CASTTGTGGAYEQYF. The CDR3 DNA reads TGTGCCAGCACCACCGGGACAGGGGGCGCCTACGAGCAGTACTTC.

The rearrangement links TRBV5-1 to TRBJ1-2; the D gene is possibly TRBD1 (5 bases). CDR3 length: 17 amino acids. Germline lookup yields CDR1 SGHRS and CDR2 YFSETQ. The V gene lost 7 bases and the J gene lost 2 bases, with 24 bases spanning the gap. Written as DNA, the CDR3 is TGCGCCAGCGGCCCCTCCCCAGGGACCACGTGGAACTATGGCTACACCTTC. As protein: CASGPSPGTTWNYGYTF.